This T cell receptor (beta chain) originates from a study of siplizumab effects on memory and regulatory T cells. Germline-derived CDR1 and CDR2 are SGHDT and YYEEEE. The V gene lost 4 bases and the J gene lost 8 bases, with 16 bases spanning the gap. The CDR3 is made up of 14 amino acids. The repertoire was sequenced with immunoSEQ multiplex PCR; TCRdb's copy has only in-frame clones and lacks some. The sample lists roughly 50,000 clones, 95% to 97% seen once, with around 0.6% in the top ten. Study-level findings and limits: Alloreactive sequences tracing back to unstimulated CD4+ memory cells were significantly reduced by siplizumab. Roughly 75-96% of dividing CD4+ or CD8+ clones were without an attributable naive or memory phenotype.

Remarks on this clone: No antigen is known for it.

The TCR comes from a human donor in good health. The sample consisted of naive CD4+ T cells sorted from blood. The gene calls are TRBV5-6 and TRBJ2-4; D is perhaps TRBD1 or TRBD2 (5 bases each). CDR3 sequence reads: CASSQRDPVDIQYF. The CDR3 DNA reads TGTGCCAGCAGCCAGAGGGACCCCGTGGACATTCAGTACTTC.